Listed here are 17 T cell receptor beta chains from one sample, sequenced in a study of cytomegalovirus exposure and HLA in healthy donors. In the PCR, 60 Vbeta and 13 Jbeta primers were used. Sequencing was performed with immunoSEQ multiplex PCR; in TCRdb, only in-frame clones are kept and a portion is missing. The repertoire holds approximately 210,000 clones, with roughly three quarters as singletons. The sample comprised PBMCs. The receptors here all came from a woman in her forties or fifties in good health and CMV-seronegative.

This clone occurred once. The chain carries TRBV7-2 and TRBJ2-1; possible D gene TRBD2, 7 bases. V lost 2 bases to trimming and J lost 7 bases, with 15 bases between them. This CDR3 region has 15 residues. From germline, CDR1 is SGHTA and CDR2 FQGNSA. The CDR3 DNA is TGTGCCAGCAGCTTATTGGGGGGGGGCTCGAATGAGCAGTTCTTC. Encoded protein: CASSLLGGGSNEQFF.

The CDR3 loop reads CASSLGAGSSYEQYF. CDR3 DNA sequence: TGCGCCAGCAGCTTGGGGGCCGGCTCCTCCTACGAGCAGTACTTC. This chain uses TRBV5-1 with TRBJ2-5; unclear D gene. The DNA end favors TRBJ2-7, so the J call may be wrong. The CDR3 is made up of 15 amino acids. The V gene's germline CDR1 is SGHRS and CDR2 YFSETQ.

The CDR3 DNA reads as TGCAGTCTGTTAGAGAACACTGAAGCTTTCTTT. Protein: CSLLENTEAFF. V and J are TRBV20-1 and TRBJ1-1, with D uncertain. The germline V and J ends were trimmed by 8 bases and 1 base, with 8 bases remaining between them. CDR3 length equals 11 residues. From germline, CDR1 is DFQATT and CDR2 SNEGSKA (reference sequence).

The J gene is TRBJ1-1, the V gene TRBV18, with D unresolved. V lost 4 bases and J lost 5, with 11 bases in between. In germline, CDR1 is KGHSH, CDR2 LQKENI. The CDR3 covers 13 residues. The CDR3 protein is CASSLHTGTEAFF. In DNA form, the CDR3 reads TGTGCCAGCTCACTACACACCGGGACTGAAGCTTTCTTT.

This chain joins TRBV4-3 and TRBJ2-5; 10 bases map to TRBD1. J gave up 4 bases and V 0 bases, and 2 bases lay outside the gene matches. CDR1 is LGHNA, CDR2 YSLEER, per germline. The CDR3 spans 15 residues. In DNA, the CDR3 is TGCGCCAGCAGCCAAGATGGGACAGGGGTAGAGACCCAGTACTTC. It yields the protein CASSQDGTGVETQYF.

The V call is TRBV7-3, the J call TRBJ2-3; 8 bases line up with TRBD2. The J segment lost 6 bases and the V segment lost 3 bases, leaving 8 bases of the junction unmatched. This CDR3 comprises 15 residues. Per the germline V gene, CDR1 is SGHTA and CDR2 is FQGTGA. CDR3 residues: CASSFRAGAPDTQYF. CDR3 coding DNA: TGTGCCAGCAGCTTCAGAGCGGGGGCCCCCGATACGCAGTATTTT.

The chain recombines TRBV7-9 with TRBJ1-4; 7 nucleotides agree with TRBD1. The J segment lost 0 bases and the V segment lost 4 bases, leaving 8 bases of the junction unmatched. The CDR3 runs 17 residues. Germline V gene data show CDR1 as SEHNR and CDR2 as FQNEAQ (reference sequence). The DNA of the CDR3 is TGTGCCAGCAGCTCAGCTTACAGGGGAGCAACTAATGAAAAACTGTTTTTT. Translation: CASSSAYRGATNEKLFF.

This clone has only a few counts. The chain recombines TRBV6-5 with TRBJ1-4, with D possibly TRBD1 on 6 matching bases. CDR1 is MNHEY and CDR2 is SVGAGI in the germline V gene. The length of the CDR3 is 13 residues. The V end lost 8 bases, the J end lost 2 bases, and 9 bases lay between the germline ends. The CDR3 protein is CASRTGTNEKLFF. CDR3 DNA sequence: TGTGCCAGCCGCACAGGGACTAATGAAAAACTGTTTTTT.

This clone was observed a handful of times. The V gene is TRBV5-1, the J gene TRBJ1-1, with D perhaps matching TRBD1 (5 bases). The length of the CDR3 is 14 residues. V gave up 3 bases and J gave up 4 bases, with 13 bases separating them. Germline CDR1 is SGHRS and CDR2 is YFSETQ. This CDR3 is CASSSGGGSTEAFF. The CDR3 DNA follows: TGCGCCAGCAGCTCCGGGGGAGGGTCCACTGAAGCTTTCTTT.

The CDR3 nucleotides are TGTGCCAGCAGTTCTGGGACTAGTGGTGCCATTCAGTACTTC. Its protein product is CASSSGTSGAIQYF. This rearrangement joins TRBV11-2 to TRBJ2-4, with TRBD2 matching 8 bases. Looked up from germline, CDR1 is SGHAT and CDR2 is FQNNGV. V dropped 6 bases and J dropped 9; count of bases not matched to a gene: 10. CDR3 size: 14 residues.

This clone was found once. The rearrangement links TRBV28 to TRBJ1-1, with D hard to call. Trimming removed 3 bases from V and 1 base from J, with 12 bases in between. This CDR3 region has 15 residues. The germline V gene encodes CDR1 MDHEN and CDR2 SYDVKM. In nucleotides, the CDR3 is TGTGCCAGCAGTTTCTACCACCCGGGGAACACTGAAGCTTTCTTT. Its translation: CASSFYHPGNTEAFF.

The chain carries TRBV2 and TRBJ2-1; D remains unclear. The CDR3 totals 11 residues. V lost 11 bases, J lost 7 bases, and 12 bases lay in between. Germline values: CDR1 SNHLY, CDR2 FYNNEI. The CDR3 reads CAAVTRNEQFF. The CDR3 nucleotides read TGTGCCGCGGTGACCCGGAATGAGCAGTTCTTC.

V usage is TRBV4-3 and J usage is TRBJ1-1, with D possibly TRBD1 on 6 matching bases. CDR1 LGHNA and CDR2 YSLEER come from the germline V gene. The length of the CDR3 is 15 residues. Trimming pared 0 bases from V and 6 bases from J, leaving 14 bases between. In DNA, the CDR3 is TGCGCCAGCAGCCAAGAGTCCCGGGACATCCCTGAAGCTTTCTTT. It specifies CASSQESRDIPEAFF.

This clone was seen only once. This chain joins TRBV7-9 and TRBJ2-1; D may be TRBD2 (6 bases). Germline lookup yields CDR1 SEHNR and CDR2 FQNEAQ (reference sequence). The V and J ends lost 6 bases and 4 bases respectively, with 10 bases between them. The CDR3 extends over 13 amino acids. The CDR3 bases are TGTGCCAGCAGTTCCGGGACTTACAATGAGCAGTTCTTC. Protein: CASSSGTYNEQFF.

The genes are TRBV27 and TRBJ2-7; no clear D gene. Between the trimmed V and J ends, which lost 6 bases and 6 bases, there was a span of 18 bases. The V gene's germline CDR1 is MNHEY and CDR2 SMNVEV (reference sequence). This CDR3 comprises 14 residues. The CDR3: CASRPLEVAGEQYF. The CDR3 DNA sequence: TGTGCCAGCAGGCCTCTAGAGGTGGCTGGCGAGCAGTACTTC.

This chain uses TRBV5-1 with TRBJ1-4; TRBD1 aligns across 7 bases. CDR1 is SGHRS, CDR2 YFSETQ, per germline. This CDR3 has 14 residues. Trimming cost V 5 bases and J 8 bases; bases outside gene matches: 9. CDR3 amino acids: CASRPDRVGEKLFF. CDR3 sequence (DNA): TGCGCCAGCAGGCCTGACAGGGTTGGAGAAAAACTGTTTTTT.

The sample holds a few counts of this clone. The chain has TRBV5-1 and TRBJ2-5; D is perhaps TRBD1 (5 bases). The J call may be incorrect, as the DNA end agrees better with TRBJ2-7. The CDR3 sequence is 17 residues long. Germline CDR1 SGHRS, CDR2 YFSETQ. The CDR3 here is CASSLEYQGFNPTEQYF. DNA of the CDR3: TGCGCCAGCAGCTTGGAGTACCAGGGTTTTAACCCTACCGAGCAGTACTTC.